The T cell receptor beta chain under discussion was sequenced for a study of T cell responses to AZD1222 COVID-19 vaccine. Only in-frame clones appear in the TCRdb table, and some are missing; sequencing was by immunoSEQ multiplex PCR. The sample comprises 90,000 to 150,000 clones, roughly 90% of which are singletons, and 3% to 4% rests with the top ten. The CDR3 spans 16 residues. V lost 2 bases to trimming and J lost 4 bases; unmatched junction nucleotides: 5. Germline V gene lookup returns CDR1 LGHNA and CDR2 YSLEER. The receptor was derived from an adult in good health. The source was peripheral blood, collected on day 0 of AZD1222 vaccination. The chain employs TRBV4-3 and TRBJ2-5, with TRBD2 matching 12 bases. The CDR3 region is CASSQSLAGGAETQYF. CDR3 DNA sequence: TGCGCCAGCAGCCAATCACTAGCGGGGGGAGCAGAGACCCAGTACTTC.